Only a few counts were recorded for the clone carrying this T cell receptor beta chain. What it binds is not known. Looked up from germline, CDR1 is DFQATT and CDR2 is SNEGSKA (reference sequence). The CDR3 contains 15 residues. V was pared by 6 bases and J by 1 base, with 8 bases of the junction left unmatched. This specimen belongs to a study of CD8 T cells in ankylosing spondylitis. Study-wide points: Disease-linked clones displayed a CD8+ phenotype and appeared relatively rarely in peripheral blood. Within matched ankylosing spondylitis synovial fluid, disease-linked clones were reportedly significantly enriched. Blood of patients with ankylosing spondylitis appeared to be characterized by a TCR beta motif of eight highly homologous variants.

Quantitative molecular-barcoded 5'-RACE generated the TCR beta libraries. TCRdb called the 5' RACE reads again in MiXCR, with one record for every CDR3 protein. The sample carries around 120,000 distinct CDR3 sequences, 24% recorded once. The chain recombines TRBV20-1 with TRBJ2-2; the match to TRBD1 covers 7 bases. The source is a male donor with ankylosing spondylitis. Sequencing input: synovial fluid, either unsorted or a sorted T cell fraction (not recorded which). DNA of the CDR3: TGCAGTGCCCCGGGACAGCGGAGGAACACCGGGGAGCTGTTTTTT. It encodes CSAPGQRRNTGELFF.